These 24 T cell receptor beta chains share one sample of origin, sequenced in a study of blood T cells in healthy people across ages. For the second PCR, which ran for about 7 to 11 cycles, a sample-barcoded 5' primer and a J-beta primer mix were used. Each CDR3 protein is one row after TCRdb ran MiXCR on the 5' RACE reads. The sample yields 870,000 or so distinct CDR3 sequences, more than 25% seen once. Sequencing input: blood. The receptors were gathered from a woman at least 80 years old in good health.

This clonotype came up many times. The J gene is TRBJ2-5, the V gene TRBV7-2; 12 bases are a match to TRBD2. J gave up 2 bases and V 4 bases, and 17 bases lay outside the gene matches. CDR1 SGHTA and CDR2 FQGNSA come from the germline V gene. The CDR3 covers 20 residues. CDR3 nucleotide sequence: TGTGCCAGCAGCTCACGACTTTTGGCTAGCGGGGGGGCCCGTCAAGAGACCCAGTACTTC. This codes for CASSSRLLASGGARQETQYF.

This clonotype appeared a few times. The chain employs TRBV10-3 and TRBJ2-2, with TRBD1 matching 7 bases. This CDR3 has 16 residues. Germline V CDR1 and CDR2: ENHRY, SYGVKD. V lost 5 bases, J lost 4 bases, and 10 bases stayed unmatched. The DNA for the CDR3 is TGTGCCATCAGTACCAGGGACAGCCGTGGCACCGGGGAGCTGTTTTTT. Encoded protein: CAISTRDSRGTGELFF.

This clonotype was seen repeatedly, ten times or more. The J gene is TRBJ2-7, the V gene TRBV7-9, with unresolved D. The germline V gene encodes CDR1 SEHNR and CDR2 FQNEAQ (reference sequence). The CDR3 has 12 residues. The V end lost 3 bases, the J end lost 9 bases, and 12 bases lay between the germline ends. CDR3: CASSLIGSGQYF. CDR3 DNA: TGTGCCAGCAGCTTGATCGGCAGTGGGCAGTACTTC.

This clonotype appeared many times. It may be a read error: a sequence one base away is much more abundant. The chain carries TRBV7-9 and TRBJ2-5; tentative D call: TRBD1 (6 bases). CDR3 length: 15 residues. V was cut by 2 bases and J by 5 bases, with 15 bases left in between. Germline CDR1 is SEHNR and CDR2 is FQNEAQ (reference sequence). CDR3 protein: CASSLWQGNWETQYF. The CDR3 region has the DNA TGTGCCAGCAGCTTATGGCAGGGGAACTGGGAGACCCAGTACTTC. Filled out from reference TRBV7-9 and TRBJ2-5, the complete variable domain reads DTGVSQNPRHKITKRGQNVTFRCDPISEHNRLYWYRQTLGQGPEFLTYFQNEAQLEKSRLLSDRFSAERPKGSFSTLEIQRTEQGDSAMYLCASSLWQGNWETQYFGPGTRLLVL.

This clonotype was observed a few times. The rearrangement links TRBV4-3 to TRBJ1-1; no definite D call. Trimming stripped 1 base from V and 1 base from J, with 10 bases between. The CDR3 is 15 amino acids. Germline V gives CDR1 LGHNA, CDR2 YSLEER. CDR3 in amino acids: CASSQGVPANTEAFF. CDR3 nucleotides: TGCGCCAGCAGCCAAGGAGTTCCAGCGAACACTGAAGCTTTCTTT.

To note about this clonotype: A much larger clone differs from this one at a single base, so this may be a read error. The chain employs TRBV4-3 and TRBJ2-1; TRBD1 is a possible D gene (6 bases). Between the trimmed V and J ends, which lost 1 base and 2 bases, there was a span of 12 bases. CDR1 and CDR2 from the germline V gene are LGHNA and YSLEER. The CDR3 sequence is 16 residues long. In DNA form, the CDR3 reads TGCGCCAGCAGCCAAGGTCAGGGGATAGCCTACAATGAGCAGTTCTTC. This sequence encodes CASSQGQGIAYNEQFF.

As for this clonotype: One end of the junction is discordant with germline, which a read error may explain. The V gene is TRBV7-2, the J gene TRBJ2-1, with D possibly being TRBD1 or TRBD2 (5 bases each). The CDR3 is 15 amino acids. Per the germline V gene, CDR1 is SGHTA and CDR2 is FQGNSA. The CDR3 DNA sequence: TGTGTCAGCAGCTGGGGGACGGGCTCCTACAATGAGCAGTTCTTC. Its translation: CVSSWGTGSYNEQFF.

This clonotype was counted a single time. The rearrangement links TRBV27 to TRBJ2-5, with 11 bases identical to TRBD2. Unmatched junction bases numbered 13, after V lost 6 bases and J lost 4 bases. CDR1 is MNHEY and CDR2 is SMNVEV in the germline V gene (reference sequence). The CDR3 length is 17 residues. The CDR3 spells CASSKTDWLAGGETQYF. The CDR3 nucleotides are TGTGCCAGCAGCAAAACGGACTGGCTAGCGGGAGGAGAGACCCAGTACTTC.

The chain uses TRBV27 and TRBJ1-2; no reliable D call. Germline V CDR1 and CDR2: MNHEY, SMNVEV (reference sequence). The CDR3 sequence is 13 residues long. The V end was cut by 5 bases, the J end by 5 bases, with 12 bases between. CDR3: CASSGSELYGYTF. The CDR3 bases are TGTGCCAGCAGTGGGTCCGAGTTATATGGCTACACCTTC.

The chain combines TRBV5-1 with TRBJ2-7; D is possibly TRBD1 (5 bases). The V and J ends lost 0 bases and 5 bases respectively, with 9 bases between them. In germline, CDR1 is SGHRS, CDR2 YFSETQ. The CDR3 sequence is 13 residues long. The CDR3 DNA sequence: TGCGCCAGCAGCTTGGACAGGTACAACGAGCAGTACTTC. It translates to CASSLDRYNEQYF.

The CDR3 bases are TGTGCCAGCAGTTACCCGGTCTACGAGCAGTACTTC. This encodes CASSYPVYEQYF. This chain joins TRBV6-2 or TRBV6-3 and TRBJ2-7; the D is unclear. V was cut by 2 bases and J by 3 bases, with 5 bases left in between. In germline, CDR1 is MNHEY, CDR2 SVGEGT. The CDR3 runs 12 residues.

This clonotype was found many times. This chain links TRBV5-1 with TRBJ2-1; 9 bases line up with TRBD1. Germline CDR1 is SGHRS and CDR2 is YFSETQ. V lost 7 bases to trimming and J lost 5 bases; unmatched junction nucleotides: 10. The CDR3 length is 15 residues. The CDR3 bases are TGCGCCAGCCTGACAGGGGGGAACGTCGACAATGAGCAGTTCTTC. Its translation is CASLTGGNVDNEQFF.

This clonotype was observed a single time. The rearrangement joins TRBV11-3 to TRBJ2-2; no firm D call. Germline-derived CDR1 and CDR2 are SGHNT and YENEEA. V was clipped by 5 bases and J by 8 bases, with 24 bases between them. The CDR3 is 17 residues long. The CDR3 sequence: CASSQKSSGVWWGELFF. The CDR3 DNA reads TGTGCCAGCAGCCAGAAATCGAGTGGGGTCTGGTGGGGGGAGCTGTTTTTT.

Note on this clonotype: Mismatch with germline at one junction end may stem from a read error. This chain uses TRBV12-3 or TRBV12-4 with TRBJ2-3; TRBD2 matches at 9 bases. The CDR3 is 15 amino acids. CDR3: CASSSAGTSTDAQYF. The DNA for the CDR3 is TGTGCCAGCAGTTCCGCCGGGACTAGCACAGATGCGCAGTATTTT.

This clonotype was observed a handful of times. A much larger clonotype is one base distant, so this may be a read error. The CDR3 nucleotides read TGTGCCAGCAGTCAGAACAGGTGGTTCGGCGAGCAGTACTTC. It specifies CASSQNRWFGEQYF. The chain joins TRBV6-2 or TRBV6-3 to TRBJ2-7; D perhaps matches TRBD1 (5 bases). Trimming removed 5 bases at V and 6 bases at J, with 17 bases between. The CDR3 covers 14 residues. Germline loops: CDR1 MNHEY, CDR2 SVGEGT.

This clonotype was observed many times. The genes are TRBV6-6 and TRBJ2-5, with 14 positions matching TRBD2. Trimming cost V 5 bases and J 4 bases; bases outside gene matches: 9. Germline V gene data show CDR1 as MNHNY and CDR2 as SVGAGI (reference sequence). This CDR3 is built from 17 residues. In DNA form, the CDR3 reads TGTGCCAGCAGTCGACTAGCGGGGGGGCCTCGATCAGAGACCCAGTACTTC. It codes for CASSRLAGGPRSETQYF.

This clonotype was recorded a few times. Given a much more abundant clone one base away, this may be a read error. This CDR3 is CASSSGRGLRGCTF. CDR3 bases: TGTGCCAGCAGCTCCGGCAGGGGGCTGAGAGGCTGCACCTTC. The rearrangement uses TRBV7-9 and TRBJ1-2; 8 bases map to TRBD1. The CDR3 totals 14 residues. Germline V gene lookup returns CDR1 SEHNR and CDR2 FQNEAQ (reference sequence).

About this clonotype: A much larger clone differs from this one at a single base, so this may be a read error. The V call is TRBV29-1, the J call TRBJ2-7, with D perhaps given as TRBD1 or TRBD2 (5 bases each). Germline lookup yields CDR1 SQVTM and CDR2 ANQGSEA. The V and J ends lost 6 bases and 4 bases respectively, with 16 bases between them. The CDR3 covers 13 residues. CDR3 amino acids: CSVKQEARYEQYF. CDR3 sequence (DNA): TGCAGCGTGAAACAGGAGGCGCGGTACGAGCAGTACTTC.

This chain uses TRBV28 with TRBJ1-5; D perhaps matches TRBD1 (5 bases). The CDR3 extends over 13 amino acids. Germline V gene lookup returns CDR1 MDHEN and CDR2 SYDVKM. Trimming removed 4 bases from V and 10 bases from J, with 14 bases in between. The CDR3 region has the DNA TGTGCCAGCAGTTCGGGGTGGGGGGTCCCCCAGCATTTT. This gives the protein CASSSGWGVPQHF.

The chain combines TRBV7-2 with TRBJ1-1, with D perhaps TRBD1 (5 bases). The CDR3 spans 13 residues. V lost 2 bases to trimming and J lost 11 bases, with 15 bases between them. Germline CDR1 and CDR2: SGHTA and FQGNSA. CDR3 DNA: TGTGCCAGCAGCTTACGGGGACTGAGAGAGGCTTTCTTT. It specifies CASSLRGLREAFF.

This clonotype was observed many times. This clone may be a read error of a much larger clone one base away. V usage is TRBV7-2 and J usage is TRBJ2-5, with D uncertain. Germline V lookup: CDR1 SGHTA, CDR2 FQGNSA. CDR3 size: 12 residues. V gave up 2 bases and J gave up 3 bases, with 4 bases separating them. Written as DNA, the CDR3 is TGTGCCAGCAGCTTATGGGAAGAGACCCAGTACTTC. It encodes CASSLWEETQYF.

This clonotype was detected a few times. Here the CDR3 DNA reads TGTGCCAGCACCCCTCGAGGGGGAGTAAAGACTCAGTACTTC. Residues: CASTPRGGVKTQYF. The chain recombines TRBV27 with TRBJ2-7, with D possibly being TRBD1 (6 bases). CDR3 length: 14 residues. The germline V gene has CDR1 MNHEY and CDR2 SMNVEV (reference sequence). Trimming pared 7 bases from V and 10 bases from J, leaving 23 bases between.

V and J are TRBV28 and TRBJ2-1; 8 bases are a match to TRBD2. V trimming: 6 bases; J trimming: 8 bases; junction bases outside the gene matches: 15. Germline loops: CDR1 MDHEN, CDR2 SYDVKM. The CDR3 loop spans 16 amino acids. This CDR3 reads CASSKNPGLVFDEQFF. In DNA, the CDR3 is TGTGCCAGCAGCAAGAATCCGGGACTAGTTTTCGATGAGCAGTTCTTC.

This clonotype was counted many times. This may be a read error, as it is one base from a much larger clone. The rearrangement uses TRBV7-9 and TRBJ2-5; D is possibly TRBD2 (7 bases). V gave up 9 bases and J gave up 11 bases, with 19 bases separating them. CDR1 is SEHNR, CDR2 FQNEAQ, per germline (reference sequence). The CDR3 consists of 12 residues. The CDR3 spells CASNPGGHEQYF. In DNA, the CDR3 is TGTGCCAGTAACCCCGGGGGGCATGAGCAGTACTTC.